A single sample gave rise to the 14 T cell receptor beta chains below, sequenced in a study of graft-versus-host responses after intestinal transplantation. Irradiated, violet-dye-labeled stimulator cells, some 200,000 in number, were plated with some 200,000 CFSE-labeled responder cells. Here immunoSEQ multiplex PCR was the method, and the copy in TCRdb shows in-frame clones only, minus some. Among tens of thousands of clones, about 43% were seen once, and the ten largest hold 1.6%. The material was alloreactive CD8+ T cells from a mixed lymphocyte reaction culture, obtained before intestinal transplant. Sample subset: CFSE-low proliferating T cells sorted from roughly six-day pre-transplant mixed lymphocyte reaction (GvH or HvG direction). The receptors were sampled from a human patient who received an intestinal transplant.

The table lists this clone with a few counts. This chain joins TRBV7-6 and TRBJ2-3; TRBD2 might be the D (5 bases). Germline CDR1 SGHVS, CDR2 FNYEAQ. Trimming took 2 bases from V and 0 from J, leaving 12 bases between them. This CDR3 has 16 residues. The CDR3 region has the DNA TGTGCCAGCAGCTTACTGCCGCGGACTAGCACAGATACGCAGTATTTT. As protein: CASSLLPRTSTDTQYF.

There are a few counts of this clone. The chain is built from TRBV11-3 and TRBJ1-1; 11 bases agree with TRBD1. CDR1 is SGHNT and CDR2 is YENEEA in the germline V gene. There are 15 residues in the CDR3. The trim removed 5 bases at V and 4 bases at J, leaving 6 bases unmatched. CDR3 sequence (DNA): TGTGCCAGCAGCGCCTCCGGGACAGGGGGCACTGAAGCTTTCTTT. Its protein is CASSASGTGGTEAFF.

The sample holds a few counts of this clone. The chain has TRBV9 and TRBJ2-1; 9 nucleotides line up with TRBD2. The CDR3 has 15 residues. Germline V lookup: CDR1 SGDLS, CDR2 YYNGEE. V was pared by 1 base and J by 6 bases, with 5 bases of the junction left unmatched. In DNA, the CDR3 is TGTGCCAGCAGCGTAAGAGCGGGAGGTAGCAATGAGCAGTTCTTC. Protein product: CASSVRAGGSNEQFF.

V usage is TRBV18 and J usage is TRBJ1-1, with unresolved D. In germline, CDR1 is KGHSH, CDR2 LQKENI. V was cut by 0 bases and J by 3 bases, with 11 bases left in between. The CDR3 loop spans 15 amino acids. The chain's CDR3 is CASSPPTSWDTEAFF. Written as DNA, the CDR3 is TGTGCCAGCTCACCACCGACCTCCTGGGACACTGAAGCTTTCTTT.

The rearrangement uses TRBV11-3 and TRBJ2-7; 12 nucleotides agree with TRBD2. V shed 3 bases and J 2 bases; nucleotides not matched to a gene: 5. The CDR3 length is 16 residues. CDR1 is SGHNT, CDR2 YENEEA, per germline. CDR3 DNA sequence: TGTGCCAGCAGCTTCGCGACTAGCGGGAGAACCTACGAGCAGTACTTC. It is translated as CASSFATSGRTYEQYF.

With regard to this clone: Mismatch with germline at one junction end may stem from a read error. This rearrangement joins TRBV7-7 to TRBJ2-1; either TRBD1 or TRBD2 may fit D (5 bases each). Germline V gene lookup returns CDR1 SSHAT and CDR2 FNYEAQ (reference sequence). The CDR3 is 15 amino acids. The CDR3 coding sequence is TGTGCTAGCAGCTTAGATGAGGGGCCCTACAATGAGCAGTTCTTC. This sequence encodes CASSLDEGPYNEQFF.

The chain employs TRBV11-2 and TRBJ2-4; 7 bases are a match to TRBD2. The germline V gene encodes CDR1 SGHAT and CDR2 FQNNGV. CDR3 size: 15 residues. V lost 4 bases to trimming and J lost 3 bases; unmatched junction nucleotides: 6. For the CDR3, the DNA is TGTGCCAGCAGCTCTTGGGGGGGTGGCAAAAACATTCAGTACTTC. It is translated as CASSSWGGGKNIQYF.

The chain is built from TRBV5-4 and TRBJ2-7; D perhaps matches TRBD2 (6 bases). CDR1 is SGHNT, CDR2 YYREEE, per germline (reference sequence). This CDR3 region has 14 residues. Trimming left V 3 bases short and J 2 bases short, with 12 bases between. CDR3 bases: TGTGCCAGCAGCTACGGGACTCGTACCTACGAGCAGTACTTC. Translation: CASSYGTRTYEQYF. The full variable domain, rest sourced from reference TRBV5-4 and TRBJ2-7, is ETGVTQSPTHLIKTRGQQVTLRCSSQSGHNTVSWYQQALGQGPQFIFQYYREEENGRGNFPPRFSGLQFPNYSSELNVNALELDDSALYLCASSYGTRTYEQYFGPGTRLTVT.

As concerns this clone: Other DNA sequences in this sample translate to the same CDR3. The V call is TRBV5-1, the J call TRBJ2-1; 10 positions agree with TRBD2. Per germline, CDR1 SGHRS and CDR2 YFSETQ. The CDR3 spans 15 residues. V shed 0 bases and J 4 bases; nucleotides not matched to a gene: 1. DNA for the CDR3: TGCGCCAGCAGCTTGGCTAGCGGGAGATACAATGAGCAGTTCTTC. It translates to CASSLASGRYNEQFF.

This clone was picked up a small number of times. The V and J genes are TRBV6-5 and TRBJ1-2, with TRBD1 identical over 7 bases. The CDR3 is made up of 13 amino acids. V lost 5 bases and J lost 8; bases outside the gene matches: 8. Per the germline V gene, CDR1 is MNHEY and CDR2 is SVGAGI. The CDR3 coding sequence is TGTGCCAGCAGTACCCACAGGGGTGGCGGCTACACCTTC. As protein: CASSTHRGGGYTF.

The CDR3 DNA reads as TGTGCCAGTAGAAGGGGGGGGAACAATCAGCCCCAGCATTTT. Its translation: CASRRGGNNQPQHF. The chain employs TRBV19 and TRBJ1-5, with a weak D call TRBD1 (6 bases). This CDR3 region has 14 residues. V was shortened by 6 bases and J by 3 bases, with 12 bases between the two germline ends. Germline CDR1 is LNHDA and CDR2 is SQIVND (reference sequence).

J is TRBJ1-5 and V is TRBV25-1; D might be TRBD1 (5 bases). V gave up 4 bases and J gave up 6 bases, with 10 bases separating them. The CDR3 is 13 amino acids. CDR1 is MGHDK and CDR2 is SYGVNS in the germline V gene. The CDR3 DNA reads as TGTGCCAGCAGTGCCTGGAGGGGTCAGCCCCAGCATTTT. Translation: CASSAWRGQPQHF.

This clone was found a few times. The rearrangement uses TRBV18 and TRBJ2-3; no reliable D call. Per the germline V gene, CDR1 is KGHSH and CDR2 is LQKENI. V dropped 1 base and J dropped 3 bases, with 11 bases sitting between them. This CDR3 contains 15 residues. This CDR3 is CASSPLIGLTDTQYF. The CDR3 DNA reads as TGTGCCAGCTCACCACTTATAGGATTGACAGATACGCAGTATTTT.

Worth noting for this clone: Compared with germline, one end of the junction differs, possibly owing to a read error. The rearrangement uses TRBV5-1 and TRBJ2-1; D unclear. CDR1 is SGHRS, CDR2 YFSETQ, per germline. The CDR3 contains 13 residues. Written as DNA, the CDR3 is TGCGCCAGCAGTTTGGCCCACCGGAATGAGCAGTTCTTC. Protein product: CASSLAHRNEQFF.